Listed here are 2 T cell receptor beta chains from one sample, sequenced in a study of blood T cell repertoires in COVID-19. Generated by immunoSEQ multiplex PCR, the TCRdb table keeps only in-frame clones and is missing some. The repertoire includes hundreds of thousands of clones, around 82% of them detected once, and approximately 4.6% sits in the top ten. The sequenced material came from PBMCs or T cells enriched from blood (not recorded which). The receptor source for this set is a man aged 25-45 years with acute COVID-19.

Here the CDR3 DNA reads TGTGCCAGCAGCTCACTATTTTTGTCTGGGTTCCGGGACGAGCAGTACTTC. Protein sequence: CASSSLFLSGFRDEQYF. The J gene is TRBJ2-7, the V gene TRBV13; D remains ambiguous. Germline CDR1 PRHDT, CDR2 FYEKMQ (reference sequence). The CDR3 runs 17 residues. V lost 4 bases, J lost 5 bases, and 24 bases lay in between.

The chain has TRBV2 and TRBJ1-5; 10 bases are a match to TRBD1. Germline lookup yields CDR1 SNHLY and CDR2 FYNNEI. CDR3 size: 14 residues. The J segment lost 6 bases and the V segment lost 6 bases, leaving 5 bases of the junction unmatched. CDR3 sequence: CASSSGQGSQPQHF. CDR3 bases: TGTGCCAGCAGCTCGGGACAGGGGAGTCAGCCCCAGCATTTT. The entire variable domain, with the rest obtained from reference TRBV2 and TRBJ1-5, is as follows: EPEVTQTPSHQVTQMGQEVILRCVPISNHLYFYWYRQILGQKVEFLVSFYNNEISEKSEIFDDQFSVERPDGSNFTLKIRSTKLEDSAMYFCASSSGQGSQPQHFGDGTRLSIL.